This T cell receptor beta chain was found in a study of radiotherapy plus CTLA-4 blockade in lung cancer. Study summary: Among all patients, roughly 19% showed objective responses, while roughly 28% had disease control.

Assay used: immunoSEQ multiplex PCR; TCRdb lists only in-frame clones, some missing. The sample lists about 76,000 clones, 78% occurring once. The CDR3 contains 15 residues. Germline-derived CDR1 and CDR2 are SGHNT and YENEEA. The V and J ends lost 1 base and 2 bases respectively, with 9 bases between them. The chain links TRBV11-3 to TRBJ1-5; D ambiguous. The sequence came from a human donor with non-small cell lung cancer whose response to radiotherapy plus ipilimumab could not be evaluated. Some clones in this sample may be carry-over from other donors' samples. Specimen: peripheral blood, collected from a patient treated with radiotherapy plus ipilimumab. As DNA, the CDR3 is TGTGCCAGCAGCTTAGGAGTTCAAGGCAATCAGCCCCAGCATTTT. Translating gives CASSLGVQGNQPQHF.